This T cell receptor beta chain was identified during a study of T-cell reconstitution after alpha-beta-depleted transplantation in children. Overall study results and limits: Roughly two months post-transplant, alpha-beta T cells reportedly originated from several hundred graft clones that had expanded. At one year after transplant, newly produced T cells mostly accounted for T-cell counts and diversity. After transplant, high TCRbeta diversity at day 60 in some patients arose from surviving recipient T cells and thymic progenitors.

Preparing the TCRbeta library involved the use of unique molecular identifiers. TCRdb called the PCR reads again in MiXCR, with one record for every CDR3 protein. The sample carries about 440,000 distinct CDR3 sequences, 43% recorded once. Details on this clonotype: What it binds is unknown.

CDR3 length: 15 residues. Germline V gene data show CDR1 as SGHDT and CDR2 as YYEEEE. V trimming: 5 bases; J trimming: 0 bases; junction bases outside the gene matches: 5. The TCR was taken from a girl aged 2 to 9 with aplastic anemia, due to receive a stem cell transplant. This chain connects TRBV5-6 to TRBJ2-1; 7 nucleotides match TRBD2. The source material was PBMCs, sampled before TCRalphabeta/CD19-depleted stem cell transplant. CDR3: CASRKRGSSYNEQFF. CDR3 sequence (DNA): TGTGCCAGCAGGAAGCGGGGAAGCTCCTACAATGAGCAGTTCTTC.